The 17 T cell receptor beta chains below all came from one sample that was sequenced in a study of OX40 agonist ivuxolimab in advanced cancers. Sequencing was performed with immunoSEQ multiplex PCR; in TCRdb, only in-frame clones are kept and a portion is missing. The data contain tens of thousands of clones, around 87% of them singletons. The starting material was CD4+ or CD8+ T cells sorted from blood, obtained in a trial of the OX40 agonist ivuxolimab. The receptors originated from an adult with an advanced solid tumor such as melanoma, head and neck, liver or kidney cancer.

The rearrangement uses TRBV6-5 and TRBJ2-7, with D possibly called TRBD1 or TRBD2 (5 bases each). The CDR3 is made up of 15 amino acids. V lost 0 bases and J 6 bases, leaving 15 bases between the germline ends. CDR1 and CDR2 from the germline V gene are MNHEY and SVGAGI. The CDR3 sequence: CASSYSRGVPSEQYF. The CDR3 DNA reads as TGTGCCAGCAGTTACTCGAGAGGGGTCCCATCCGAGCAGTACTTC.

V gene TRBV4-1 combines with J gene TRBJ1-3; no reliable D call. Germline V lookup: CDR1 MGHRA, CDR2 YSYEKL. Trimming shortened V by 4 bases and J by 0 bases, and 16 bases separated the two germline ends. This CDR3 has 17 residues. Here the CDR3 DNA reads TGCGCCAGCAGCCTCAGAGGATTAGAAGGCTCTGGAAACACCATATATTTT. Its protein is CASSLRGLEGSGNTIYF.

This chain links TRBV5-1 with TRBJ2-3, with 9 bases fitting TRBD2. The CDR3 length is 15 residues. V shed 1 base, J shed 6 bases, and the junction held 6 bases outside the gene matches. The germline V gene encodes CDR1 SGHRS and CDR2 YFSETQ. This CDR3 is CASSLWASGKDTQYF. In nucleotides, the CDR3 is TGCGCCAGCAGCTTGTGGGCTAGCGGGAAGGATACGCAGTATTTT. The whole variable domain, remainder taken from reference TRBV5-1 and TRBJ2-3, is KAGVTQTPRYLIKTRGQQVTLSCSPISGHRSVSWYQQTPGQGLQFLFEYFSETQRNKGNFPGRFSGRQFSNSRSEMNVSTLELGDSALYLCASSLWASGKDTQYFGPGTRLTVL.

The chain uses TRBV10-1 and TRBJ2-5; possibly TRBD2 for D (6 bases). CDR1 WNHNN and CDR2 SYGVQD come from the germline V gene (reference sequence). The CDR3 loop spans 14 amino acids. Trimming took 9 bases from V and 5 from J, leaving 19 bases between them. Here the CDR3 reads CASSKRREKETQYF. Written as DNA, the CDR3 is TGCGCCAGTAGTAAGAGACGGGAGAAGGAGACCCAGTACTTC.

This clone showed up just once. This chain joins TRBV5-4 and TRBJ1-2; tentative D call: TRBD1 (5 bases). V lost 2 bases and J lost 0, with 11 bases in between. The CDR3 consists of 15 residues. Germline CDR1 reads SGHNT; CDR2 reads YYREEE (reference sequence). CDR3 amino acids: CASSFFTGANYGYTF. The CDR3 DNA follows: TGTGCCAGCAGCTTCTTCACAGGTGCTAACTATGGCTACACCTTC.

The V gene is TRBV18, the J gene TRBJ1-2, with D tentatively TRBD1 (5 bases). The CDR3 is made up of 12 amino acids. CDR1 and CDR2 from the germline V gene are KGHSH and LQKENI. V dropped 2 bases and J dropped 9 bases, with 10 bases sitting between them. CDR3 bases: TGTGCCAGCTCACCAGACAGCGACAGCTACACCTTC. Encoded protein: CASSPDSDSYTF. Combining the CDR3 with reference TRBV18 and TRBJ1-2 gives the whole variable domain NAGVMQNPRHLVRRRGQEARLRCSPMKGHSHVYWYRQLPEEGLKFMVYLQKENIIDESGMPKERFSAEFPKEGPSILRIQQVVRGDSAAYFCASSPDSDSYTFGSGTRLTVV.

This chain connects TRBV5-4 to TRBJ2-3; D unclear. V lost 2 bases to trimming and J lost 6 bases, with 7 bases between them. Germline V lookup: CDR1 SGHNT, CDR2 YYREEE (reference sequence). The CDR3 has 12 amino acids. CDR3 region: CASSFIRDTQYF. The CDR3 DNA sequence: TGTGCCAGCAGCTTTATCCGGGATACGCAGTATTTT.

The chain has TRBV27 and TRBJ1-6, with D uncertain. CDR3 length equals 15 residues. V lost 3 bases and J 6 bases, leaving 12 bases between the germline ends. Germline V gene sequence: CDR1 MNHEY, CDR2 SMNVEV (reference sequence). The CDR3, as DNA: TGTGCCAGCAGTTTGTCCGCCAGGCCTAATTCACCCCTCCACTTT. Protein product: CASSLSARPNSPLHF.

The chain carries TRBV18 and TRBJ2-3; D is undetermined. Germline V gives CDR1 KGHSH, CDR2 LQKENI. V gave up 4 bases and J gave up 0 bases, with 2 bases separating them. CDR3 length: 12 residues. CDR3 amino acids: CASSQSTDTQYF. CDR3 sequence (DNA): TGTGCCAGCTCACAAAGCACAGATACGCAGTATTTT.

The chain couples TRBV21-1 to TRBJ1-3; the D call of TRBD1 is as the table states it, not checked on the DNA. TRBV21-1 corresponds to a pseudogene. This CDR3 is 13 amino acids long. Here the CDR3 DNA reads TGTGCCAGCAGCATCTATGGGGCTGGCACCATATATTTT. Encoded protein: CASSIYGAGTIYF.

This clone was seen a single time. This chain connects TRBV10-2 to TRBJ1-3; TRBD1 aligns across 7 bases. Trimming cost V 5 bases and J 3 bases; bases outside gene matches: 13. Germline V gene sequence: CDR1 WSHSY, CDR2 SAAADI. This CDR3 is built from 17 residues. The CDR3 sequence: CASSFSSRDSSGNTIYF. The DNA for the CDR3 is TGCGCCAGCAGTTTCTCCTCCCGGGACAGTAGTGGAAACACCATATATTTT.

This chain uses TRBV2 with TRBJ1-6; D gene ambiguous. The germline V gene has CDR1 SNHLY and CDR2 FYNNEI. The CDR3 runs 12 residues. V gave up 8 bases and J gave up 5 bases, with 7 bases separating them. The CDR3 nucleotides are TGTGCCAGCGGCGGAGATAATTCACCCCTCCACTTT. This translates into CASGGDNSPLHF.

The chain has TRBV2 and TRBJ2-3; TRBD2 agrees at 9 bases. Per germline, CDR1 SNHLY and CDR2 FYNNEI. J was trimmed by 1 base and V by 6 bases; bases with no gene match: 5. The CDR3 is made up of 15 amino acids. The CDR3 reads CASRLASGGTDTQYF. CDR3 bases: TGTGCCAGCAGGCTAGCTAGCGGGGGCACAGATACGCAGTATTTT. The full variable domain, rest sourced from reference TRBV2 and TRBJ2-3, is EPEVTQTPSHQVTQMGQEVILRCVPISNHLYFYWYRQILGQKVEFLVSFYNNEISEKSEIFDDQFSVERPDGSNFTLKIRSTKLEDSAMYFCASRLASGGTDTQYFGPGTRLTVL.

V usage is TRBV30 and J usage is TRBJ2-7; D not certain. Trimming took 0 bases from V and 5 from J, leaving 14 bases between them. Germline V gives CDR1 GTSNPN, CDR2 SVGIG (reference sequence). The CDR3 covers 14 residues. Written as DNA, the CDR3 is TGTGCCTGGAGTGTAAGTATATCTTACCACGAGCAGTACTTC. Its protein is CAWSVSISYHEQYF. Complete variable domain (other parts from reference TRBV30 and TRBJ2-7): SQTIHQWPATLVQPVGSPLSLECTVEGTSNPNLYWYRQAAGRGLQLLFYSVGIGQISSEVPQNLSASRPQDRQFILSSKKLLLSDSGFYLCAWSVSISYHEQYFGPGTRLTVT.

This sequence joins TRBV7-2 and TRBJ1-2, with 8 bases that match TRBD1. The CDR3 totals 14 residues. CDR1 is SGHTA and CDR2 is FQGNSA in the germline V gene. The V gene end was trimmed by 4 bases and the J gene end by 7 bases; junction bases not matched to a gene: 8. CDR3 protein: CASSSETGAGGYTF. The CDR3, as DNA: TGTGCCAGCAGCTCGGAGACAGGGGCGGGTGGCTACACCTTC.

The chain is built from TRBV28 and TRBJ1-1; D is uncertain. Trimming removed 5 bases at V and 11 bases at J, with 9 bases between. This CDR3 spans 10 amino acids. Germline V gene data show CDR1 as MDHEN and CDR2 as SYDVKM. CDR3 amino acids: CASSHLGAFF. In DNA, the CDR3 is TGTGCCAGCAGTCACCTTGGGGCTTTCTTT.

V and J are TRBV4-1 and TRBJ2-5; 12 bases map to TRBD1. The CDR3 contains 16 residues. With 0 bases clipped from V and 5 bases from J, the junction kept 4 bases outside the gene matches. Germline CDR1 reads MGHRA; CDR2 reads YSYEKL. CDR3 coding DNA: TGCGCCAGCAGCCAAGACGGGACAGGGGGCTCGGAGACCCAGTACTTC. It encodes CASSQDGTGGSETQYF.